One TCR beta chain is described in this entry. This sample stems from a study of blood T cell repertoires in COVID-19. Germline V gene lookup returns CDR1 SGDLS and CDR2 YYNGEE. With 6 bases removed from V and 3 bases from J, the gap between germline ends came to 15 bases. The CDR3 covers 15 residues. Generated by immunoSEQ multiplex PCR, the TCRdb table keeps only in-frame clones and is missing some. Here the sample spans 200,000 to 250,000 clones, about 84% being singletons. This clonotype originated in an elderly woman with COVID-19, enrolled during active disease. The chain has TRBV9 and TRBJ2-2, with D uncertain. Sequenced material: peripheral blood. CDR3 nucleotide sequence: TGTGCCAGCATGGGTTCCCTGACTTACACCGGGGAGCTGTTTTTT. Its translation: CASMGSLTYTGELFF.